A single sample is the source of the 2 T cell receptor beta chains below, sequenced in a study of beta chain features in type 1 diabetes. The entirety of the isolated RNA underwent reverse transcription, so expressed TCRB transcripts were sequenced. Sequenced by immunoSEQ multiplex PCR; TCRdb stores in-frame clones only, minus some. The sample holds roughly 240,000 clones, approximately 14% seen once. The sequenced material came from naive CD4+ T cells from blood. These receptors were obtained from a middle-aged woman in good health.

This clone is a singleton in its sample. The chain joins TRBV7-9 to TRBJ1-5, with 7 positions matching TRBD1. The CDR3 has 15 amino acids. Losses at the gene ends were 6 bases for V and 0 bases for J; bases not matched to a gene: 5. In germline, CDR1 is SEHNR, CDR2 FQNEAQ (reference sequence). The CDR3 coding sequence is TGTGCCAGCAGTCAAACAGGGGATAGCAATCAGCCCCAGCATTTT. Translation: CASSQTGDSNQPQHF.

This clone was picked up a small number of times. The rearrangement uses TRBV5-1 and TRBJ2-6, with a tentative D call TRBD1 (5 bases). V was pared by 4 bases and J by 1 base, with 6 bases between. In germline, CDR1 is SGHRS, CDR2 YFSETQ. This CDR3 region has 14 residues. CDR3 in amino acids: CASSQGSGANVLTF. The CDR3 DNA reads TGCGCCAGCAGCCAGGGTTCTGGGGCCAACGTCCTGACTTTC.